The rows below give T cell receptor beta chains drawn from one sample of a study of CD8+CD57+ T cells in acquired aplastic anemia. Each CDR3 protein gets one entry after TCRdb re-called the reads with MiXCR. The top ten hold 10% to 15% of the sample, which has roughly 180,000 distinct CDR3 sequences, 45% to 60% seen once. Sequencing was performed on sorted CD4+, CD8+, or CD8+CD57+ T cells (not recorded which) from PBMCs. The receptors derive from a human donor with aplastic anemia. CDR3s include the opening cysteine and the closing phenylalanine or tryptophan. D genes are given only for firm matches. Where a row states a size, it is once, few, many or the class of an expanded clone; other rows omit it.

V: TRBV15
J: TRBJ2-5
D: NA
size: NA
DNA: TGTGCCACCAGCAGACGACGCCTGGAGACCCAGTACTTC
CDR3: CATSRRRLETQYF

V: TRBV24-1
J: TRBJ1-2
D: NA
size: NA
DNA: TGTGCCACCAGTGATCCGAGGGGAGGGGGTTATGGCTACACCTTC
CDR3: CATSDPRGGGYGYTF

V: TRBV4-1
J: TRBJ1-1
D: NA
size: NA
DNA: TGTGCCAGCTCACAACCTTTGGGCAGGAACACTGAAGCTTTCTTT
CDR3: CASSQPLGRNTEAFF

V: TRBV20-1
J: TRBJ2-7
D: TRBD1
size: many
DNA: TGCAGTGCCTCTGGGACAGGCTACGAGCAGTACTTC
CDR3: CSASGTGYEQYF

V: TRBV12-3/TRBV12-4
J: TRBJ1-1
D: NA
size: many
DNA: TGTGCCAGCAGGGGGTTGGGGAACACTGAAGCTTTCTTT
CDR3: CASRGLGNTEAFF

V: TRBV10-3
J: TRBJ1-2
D: NA
size: NA
DNA: TGTGCCATCAGTGAGTCCACAGATTATTATGGCTACACCTTC
CDR3: CAISESTDYYGYTF

V: TRBV12-3/TRBV12-4
J: TRBJ2-6
D: NA
size: many
DNA: TGTGCCAGCAGTTTTTCTGGGGCCAACGTCCTGACTTTC
CDR3: CASSFSGANVLTF

V: TRBV12-3/TRBV12-4
J: TRBJ1-1
D: NA
size: many
DNA: TGCGCCAGCAGCTTGGGGAACACTGAAGCTTTCTTT
CDR3: CASSLGNTEAFF

V: TRBV2
J: TRBJ1-3
D: TRBD1
size: many
DNA: TGTGCCAGCAGCGTCGGACAGGATGGATATTTT
CDR3: CASSVGQDGYF

V: TRBV25-1
J: TRBJ2-2
D: NA
size: NA
DNA: TGTGCCAGCAGTGTATCTGGGGCAGGGGAGCTGTTTTTT
CDR3: CASSVSGAGELFF

V: TRBV9
J: TRBJ1-3
D: NA
size: few
DNA: TGTGCCAGCAGCGTAGGGTCTCAGGGAGGTCCTGGAAACACCATATATTTT
CDR3: CASSVGSQGGPGNTIYF

V: TRBV7-8
J: TRBJ2-1
D: NA
size: NA
DNA: TGTGCCAGCAGCCTGAGTATGGAGTACAATGAGCAGTTCTTC
CDR3: CASSLSMEYNEQFF

V: TRBV29-1
J: TRBJ1-6
D: TRBD1
size: once
DNA: TGCAGCGCTCGGGACAGACGAAATTCACCCCTCCACTTT
CDR3: CSARDRRNSPLHF

V: TRBV19
J: TRBJ1-4
D: TRBD1
size: many
DNA: TGTGCCAGTAGTAACAGGGGGGGTGATGAAAAACTGTTTTTT
CDR3: CASSNRGGDEKLFF

V: TRBV6-1
J: TRBJ1-3
D: NA
size: many
DNA: TGTGCCAGCAGTCCAGGGGAGAGAAACACCATATATTTT
CDR3: CASSPGERNTIYF

V: TRBV6-1
J: TRBJ2-7
D: TRBD1
size: many
DNA: TGTGCCAGCAGTGTGGGGACAGGGGGCGGACGGGACGAGCAGTACTTC
CDR3: CASSVGTGGGRDEQYF

V: TRBV2
J: TRBJ1-6
D: NA
size: few
DNA: TGTGCCAGCATGGTCCGACAGCTTTATTCACCCCTCCACTTT
CDR3: CASMVRQLYSPLHF

V: TRBV7-9
J: TRBJ2-7
D: NA
size: NA
DNA: TGTGCCAGCAGCTTATTAGGGGGACAATCCTACGAGCAGTACTTC
CDR3: CASSLLGGQSYEQYF

V: TRBV25-1
J: TRBJ1-2
D: NA
size: NA
DNA: TGTGCCAGCAGTGATAGGGACAAACTCTATGGCTACACCTTC
CDR3: CASSDRDKLYGYTF

V: TRBV7-9
J: TRBJ1-4
D: NA
size: NA
DNA: TGTGCCAGCAGAGCGGGGGGAGAAAAACTGTTTTTT
CDR3: CASRAGGEKLFF

V: TRBV2
J: TRBJ1-2
D: NA
size: many
DNA: TGTGCCAGCAGTGAATCTAGGTCGGATACCCCTAGAAACTATGGCTACACCTTC
CDR3: CASSESRSDTPRNYGYTF

V: TRBV11-2
J: TRBJ1-5
D: NA
size: many
DNA: TGTGCCAGCAGCTTAGATCTGAATCAGCCCCAGCATTTT
CDR3: CASSLDLNQPQHF